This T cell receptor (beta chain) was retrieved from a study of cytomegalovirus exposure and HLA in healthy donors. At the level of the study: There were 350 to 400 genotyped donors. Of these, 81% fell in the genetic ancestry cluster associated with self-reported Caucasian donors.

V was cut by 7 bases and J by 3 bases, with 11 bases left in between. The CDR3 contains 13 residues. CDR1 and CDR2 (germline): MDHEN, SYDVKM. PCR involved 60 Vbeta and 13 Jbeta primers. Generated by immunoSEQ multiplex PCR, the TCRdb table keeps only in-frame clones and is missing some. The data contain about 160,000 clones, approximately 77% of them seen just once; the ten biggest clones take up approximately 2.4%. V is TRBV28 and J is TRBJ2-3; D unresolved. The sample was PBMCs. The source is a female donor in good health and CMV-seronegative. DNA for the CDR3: TGTGCCAGCACCCCCTCGGGTACAGATACGCAGTATTTT. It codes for CASTPSGTDTQYF.